Listed below are T cell receptor beta chains from one sample, sequenced in a study of shared clonotypes between healthy human individuals. TCRdb's copy holds only in-frame clones and misses some; the assay was immunoSEQ multiplex PCR. This sample has 2,100,000 or so clones, with roughly 95% found just once. Sequencing input: naive CD4+ T cells sorted from blood. These receptors were collected from a man between 18 and 29 years old in good health. Each CDR3 is given with its conserved first and last residue. D genes are given only for firm matches. Not all rows give a size; the values are once, few, many and, for expanded clones, a class.

j_gene | d_gene | abundance | v_gene | CDR3nt | CDR3aa
TRBJ1-1 | - | once | TRBV28 | TGTGCCACTGGAGGAGGGGGGAACACTGAAGCTTTCTTT | CATGGGGNTEAFF
TRBJ2-3 | - | - | TRBV6-6 | TGTGCCAGCAGAACCGGGCTTAGCACAGATACGCAGTATTTT | CASRTGLSTDTQYF
TRBJ2-1 | - | - | TRBV10-1 | TGCGCCAGCAGTGAAATACGGACAGACAATGAGCAGTTCTTC | CASSEIRTDNEQFF
TRBJ2-7 | - | - | TRBV30 | TGTGCCTGGAGTGTACGGGCGGGGCCAAGCGAGCAGTACTTC | CAWSVRAGPSEQYF
TRBJ1-4 | TRBD1 | - | TRBV9 | TGTGCCAGCAGCGTCCAAATAGGGACAGCTAATGAAAAACTGTTTTTT | CASSVQIGTANEKLFF
TRBJ1-4 | - | - | TRBV29-1 | TGCAGCGTCCGGGGAGGTAAAGAAAAACTGTTTTTT | CSVRGGKEKLFF
TRBJ2-2 | - | - | TRBV9 | TGTGCCAGCCGTTCCGGACTCGGCACCGGGGAGCTGTTTTTT | CASRSGLGTGELFF
TRBJ1-6 | - | - | TRBV11-2 | TGTGCCAGCAGCTTAGAGGGAGGGACCTATAATTCACCCCTCCACTTT | CASSLEGGTYNSPLHF
TRBJ2-1 | - | - | TRBV5-4 | TGTGCCAGCAGTTCCCCGTCCGGGATCGATGAGCAGTTCTTC | CASSSPSGIDEQFF
TRBJ2-1 | - | - | TRBV18 | TGTGCCAGCTCTCGAAGGGTGGGAGACAATGAGCAGTTCTTC | CASSRRVGDNEQFF
TRBJ1-2 | TRBD1 | - | TRBV19 | TGTGCCAGTAGTCTCGCCGGGACAGGGGCCTATAACTATGGCTACACCTTC | CASSLAGTGAYNYGYTF
TRBJ2-1 | - | - | TRBV7-2 | TGTGCCAGCAGCATGGGCCTGGGGTGGCCCTACAATGAGCAGTTCTTC | CASSMGLGWPYNEQFF
TRBJ2-7 | - | - | TRBV4-1 | TGCGCCAGCAGCCAAGTTTATTCACAGACTGTCTACGAGCAGTACTTC | CASSQVYSQTVYEQYF
TRBJ1-5 | TRBD1 | - | TRBV5-6 | TGTGCCAGCAGCTACCTCGACAGGGATGATCAGCCCCAGCATTTT | CASSYLDRDDQPQHF
TRBJ2-3 | - | - | TRBV5-1 | TGCGCCAGCAGCTTCCGGGACACAGGCACAGATACGCAGTATTTT | CASSFRDTGTDTQYF
TRBJ2-3 | TRBD1 | - | TRBV29-1 | TGCAGCGCCGCGACAGGGGCGCAGTATTTT | CSAATGAQYF
TRBJ1-1 | TRBD1 | - | TRBV5-1 | TGCGCCAGCAGCTCTACAGGGGCGGGAACTGAAGCTTTCTTT | CASSSTGAGTEAFF
TRBJ2-3 | - | - | TRBV5-4 | TGTGCCAGCAGCTTGATGCGCGAATCAGATACGCAGTATTTT | CASSLMRESDTQYF
TRBJ2-3 | - | once | TRBV29-1 | TGCAGCGTTGATGTAGCGGCATTCACAGATACGCAGTATTTT | CSVDVAAFTDTQYF
TRBJ1-1 | TRBD1 | - | TRBV11-1 | TGTGCCAGCAGCTTTCGACAGGGGGATGAAGCTTTCTTT | CASSFRQGDEAFF
TRBJ2-1 | - | - | TRBV7-9 | TGTGCCAGCAGCAAAGGGGCGGGATATGATGAGCAGTTCTTC | CASSKGAGYDEQFF
TRBJ2-3 | TRBD2 | - | TRBV5-6 | TGTGCCAGCAGCCTAGCGGGAGGCACAGATACGCAGTATTTT | CASSLAGGTDTQYF
TRBJ1-2 | - | - | TRBV30 | TGTGCCTGGAGTGTGACAGTGGAGGGCTACACCTTC | CAWSVTVEGYTF
TRBJ2-3 | TRBD2 | - | TRBV6-5 | TGTGCCAGCAGCCCACTAGCGGGGAGCACAGATACGCAGTATTTT | CASSPLAGSTDTQYF
TRBJ1-6 | - | - | TRBV5-5 | TGTGCCAGCAGCTTGACTGAGGCAGGGGTCACTTCACCCCTCCACTTT | CASSLTEAGVTSPLHF
TRBJ2-1 | - | - | TRBV29-1 | TGCAGCGTCTCGCGAGGGGGTGAGCAGTTCTTC | CSVSRGGEQFF
TRBJ1-6 | - | few | TRBV2 | TGTGCCAGCAGTGAGCAGGGAGGCAATTCACCCCTCCACTTT | CASSEQGGNSPLHF
TRBJ1-1 | - | - | TRBV25-1 | TGTGCCAGCAGTGAACTGGGGAACACTGAAGCTTTCTTT | CASSELGNTEAFF
TRBJ1-2 | - | - | TRBV30 | TGTGCCTGGACCCCTGGTGGGGCAGGACGTGGCTACACCTTC | CAWTPGGAGRGYTF
TRBJ1-5 | - | - | TRBV5-1 | TGCGCCAGCAGCTTGACAGGCCGCAATCAGCCCCAGCATTTT | CASSLTGRNQPQHF
TRBJ1-2 | TRBD1 | - | TRBV6-1 | TGTGCCAGCAGTGAATTAGGACAGGGCAACGGCTACACCTTC | CASSELGQGNGYTF
TRBJ2-5 | - | once | TRBV7-2 | TGTGCCAGCAGCTCGGGCCCGGCGGAGACGACCCAGTACTTC | CASSSGPAETTQYF
TRBJ1-2 | TRBD1 | - | TRBV27 | TGTGCCAGCAGCCGGACAGGCGTCTATGGCTACACCTTC | CASSRTGVYGYTF
TRBJ2-7 | TRBD1 | once | TRBV7-8 | TGTGCCAGCAGCTTAGGGACAGGTTCCTACGAGCAGTACTTC | CASSLGTGSYEQYF
TRBJ2-1 | - | - | TRBV4-2 | TGTGCCAGCAGCCCAAGCTACAATGAGCAGTTCTTC | CASSPSYNEQFF
TRBJ2-2 | - | - | TRBV23-1 | TGCGCCAGCTCCGACGGGCAGCTGAACACCGGGGAGCTGTTTTTT | CASSDGQLNTGELFF
TRBJ2-2 | TRBD1 | - | TRBV28 | TGTGCCAGCAGTTTAGTGTGGGACAGGCGAAACACCGGGGAGCTGTTTTTT | CASSLVWDRRNTGELFF
TRBJ2-1 | - | - | TRBV5-1 | TGCGCCAGCAGCTTGGCCGGGGAGACCTACAATGAGCAGTTCTTC | CASSLAGETYNEQFF
TRBJ2-6 | - | - | TRBV6-4 | TGTGCCAGCAGTGACTCGCGTCAGGTTGGTGGGGCCAACGTCCTGACTTTC | CASSDSRQVGGANVLTF
TRBJ1-4 | - | - | TRBV7-2 | TGTGCCAGCAGCTTAGGCCCGGCAACTAATGAAAAACTGTTTTTT | CASSLGPATNEKLFF
TRBJ2-7 | - | - | TRBV7-2 | TGTGCCAGCAGCTCACGTCCTTCCTACGAGCAGTACTTC | CASSSRPSYEQYF
TRBJ2-7 | - | - | TRBV4-1 | TGCGCCAGCAGCCAAGTGGGCCGCAGCTACGAGCAGTACTTC | CASSQVGRSYEQYF
TRBJ1-5 | TRBD1 | - | TRBV6-1 | TGTGCCAGCAGTGAAGCGCTTCAGACAGGGAATCAGCCCCAGCATTTT | CASSEALQTGNQPQHF
TRBJ2-7 | TRBD2 | - | TRBV5-5 | TGTGCCAGCAGCTCCGGACTAGTGCGGCCTATGCAGTACTTC | CASSSGLVRPMQYF
TRBJ2-5 | TRBD2 | - | TRBV18 | TGTGCCAGCTCACCAACGGGACTAGCGTTAGAGACCCAGTACTTC | CASSPTGLALETQYF
TRBJ2-5 | - | - | TRBV19 | TGTGCCAGTAGTAGTTTGGCAGGCCCCACGACCCAGTACTTC | CASSSLAGPTTQYF
TRBJ1-5 | - | - | TRBV27 | TGTGCCAGCAGTTTACGGCAGGGTAGCAATCAGCCCCAGCATTTT | CASSLRQGSNQPQHF
TRBJ2-7 | TRBD2 | - | TRBV27 | TGTGCCAGCAGCTTAACCCCTAAGACTAGCGGCCAAACCTACGAGCAGTACTTC | CASSLTPKTSGQTYEQYF
TRBJ1-1 | - | - | TRBV18 | TGTGCCAGCTCACGCGGGAGGGTCGACACTGAAGCTTTCTTT | CASSRGRVDTEAFF
TRBJ2-7 | TRBD2 | - | TRBV6-5 | TGTGCCAGCAGTTACCTTGCGGGGGGGCGGTACGAGCAGTACTTC | CASSYLAGGRYEQYF
TRBJ2-2 | - | - | TRBV10-1 | TGCGCCAGCAGGGACAGGAACACCGGGGAGCTGTTTTTT | CASRDRNTGELFF
TRBJ2-7 | TRBD2 | - | TRBV7-9 | TGTGCCAGCAGCTTTTTGGGAACTAGCGGGAGACGAGGCGAGCAGTACTTC | CASSFLGTSGRRGEQYF
TRBJ2-2 | TRBD1 | - | TRBV7-7 | TGTGCTAGCAGCCGAGGGGGCGGGCCGAACACCGGGGAGCTGTTTTTT | CASSRGGGPNTGELFF
TRBJ2-1 | TRBD2 | - | TRBV5-4 | TGTGCCAGCAGCTCGCTAGCGGGAGGGCCACATGAGCAGTTCTTC | CASSSLAGGPHEQFF
TRBJ1-6 | - | once | TRBV7-9 | TGTGCCAGCAGCTTCGAGGGGACGAGATCACCCCTCCACTTT | CASSFEGTRSPLHF
TRBJ2-5 | - | once | TRBV6-1 | TGTGCCAGCAGTGTTTCCGGGACGTACCAAGAGACCCAGTACTTC | CASSVSGTYQETQYF